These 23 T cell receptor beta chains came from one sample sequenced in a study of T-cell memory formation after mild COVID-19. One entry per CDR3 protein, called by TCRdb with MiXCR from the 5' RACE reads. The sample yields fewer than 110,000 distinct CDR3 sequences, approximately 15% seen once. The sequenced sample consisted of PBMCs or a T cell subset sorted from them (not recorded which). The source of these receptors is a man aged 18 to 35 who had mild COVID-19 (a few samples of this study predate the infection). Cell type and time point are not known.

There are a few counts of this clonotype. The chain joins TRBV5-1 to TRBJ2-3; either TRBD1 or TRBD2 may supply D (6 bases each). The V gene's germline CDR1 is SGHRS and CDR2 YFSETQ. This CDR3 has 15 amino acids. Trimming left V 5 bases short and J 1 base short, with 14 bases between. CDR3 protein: CASRGSGAGTDTQYF. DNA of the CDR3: TGCGCCAGCAGGGGGTCGGGGGCAGGCACAGATACGCAGTATTTT.

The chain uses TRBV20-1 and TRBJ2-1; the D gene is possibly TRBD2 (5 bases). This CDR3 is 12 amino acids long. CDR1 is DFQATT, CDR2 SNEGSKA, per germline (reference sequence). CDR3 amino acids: CSQRPSYNEQFF. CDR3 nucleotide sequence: TGCAGCCAGCGGCCCTCCTACAATGAGCAGTTCTTC.

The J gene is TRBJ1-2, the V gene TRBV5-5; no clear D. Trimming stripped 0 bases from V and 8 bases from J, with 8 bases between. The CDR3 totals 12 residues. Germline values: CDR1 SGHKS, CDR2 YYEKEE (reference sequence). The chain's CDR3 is CASSLGSVGYTF. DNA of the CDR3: TGTGCCAGCAGCTTGGGGTCGGTCGGCTACACCTTC.

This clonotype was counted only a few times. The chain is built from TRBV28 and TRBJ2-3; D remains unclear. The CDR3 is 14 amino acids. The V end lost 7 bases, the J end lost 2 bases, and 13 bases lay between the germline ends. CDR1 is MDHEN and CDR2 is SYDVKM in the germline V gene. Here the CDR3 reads CASTPMSSTDTQYF. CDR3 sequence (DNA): TGTGCCAGCACCCCAATGTCCTCCACAGATACGCAGTATTTT.

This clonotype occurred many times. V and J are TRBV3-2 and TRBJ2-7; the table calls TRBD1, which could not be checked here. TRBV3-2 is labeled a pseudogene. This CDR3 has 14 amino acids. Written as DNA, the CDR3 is TGTGCCAGCAGCCAAGAGACAGGGGGCTACGAGCAGTACGTC. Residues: CASSQETGGYEQYV.

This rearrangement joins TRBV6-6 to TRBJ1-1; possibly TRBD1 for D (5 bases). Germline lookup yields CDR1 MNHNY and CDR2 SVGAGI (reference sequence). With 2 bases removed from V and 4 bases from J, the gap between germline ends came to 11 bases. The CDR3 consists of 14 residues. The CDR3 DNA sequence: TGTGCCAGCAGTTACGGGGCTCGGGGCACTGAAGCTTTCTTT. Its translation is CASSYGARGTEAFF.

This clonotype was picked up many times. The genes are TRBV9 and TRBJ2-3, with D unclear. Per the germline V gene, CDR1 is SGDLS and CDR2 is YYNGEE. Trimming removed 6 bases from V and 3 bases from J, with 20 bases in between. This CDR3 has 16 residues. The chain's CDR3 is CASTPRITVLTDTQYF. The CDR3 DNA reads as TGTGCCAGCACCCCGCGGATTACAGTATTAACAGATACGCAGTATTTT.

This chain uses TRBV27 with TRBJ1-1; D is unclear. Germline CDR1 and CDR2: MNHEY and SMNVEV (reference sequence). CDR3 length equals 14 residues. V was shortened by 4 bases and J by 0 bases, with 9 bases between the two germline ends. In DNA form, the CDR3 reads TGTGCCAGCAGTTGGGGAGGTCTGAACACTGAAGCTTTCTTT. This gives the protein CASSWGGLNTEAFF.

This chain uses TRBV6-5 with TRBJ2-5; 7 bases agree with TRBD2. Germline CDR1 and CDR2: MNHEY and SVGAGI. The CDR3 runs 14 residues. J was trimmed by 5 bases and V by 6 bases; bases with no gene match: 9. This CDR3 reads CASRTGGFLETQYF. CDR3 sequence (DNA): TGTGCCAGCAGAACCGGGGGGTTCTTGGAGACCCAGTACTTC.

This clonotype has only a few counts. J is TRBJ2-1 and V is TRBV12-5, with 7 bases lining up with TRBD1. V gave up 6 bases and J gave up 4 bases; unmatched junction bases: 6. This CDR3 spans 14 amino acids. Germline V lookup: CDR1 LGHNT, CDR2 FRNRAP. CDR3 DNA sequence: TGTGCTAGTGGACCCGGGACAGCATACAATGAGCAGTTCTTC. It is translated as CASGPGTAYNEQFF.

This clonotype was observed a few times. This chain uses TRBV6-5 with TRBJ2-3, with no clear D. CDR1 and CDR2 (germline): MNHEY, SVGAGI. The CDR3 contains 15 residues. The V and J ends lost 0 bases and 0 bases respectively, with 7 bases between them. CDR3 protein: CASSYSAASTDTQYF. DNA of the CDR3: TGTGCCAGCAGTTACTCTGCTGCTAGCACAGATACGCAGTATTTT.

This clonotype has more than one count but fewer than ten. The CDR3 sequence: CASRPGHQLTYEQYV. The CDR3, as DNA: TGTGCCAGCAGACCGGGACACCAGCTTACTTACGAGCAGTACGTC. The chain employs TRBV6-2 or TRBV6-3 and TRBJ2-7; tentatively, D is TRBD1 (6 bases). The CDR3 contains 15 residues. From germline, CDR1 is MNHEY and CDR2 SVGEGT. Trimming pared 6 bases from V and 4 bases from J, leaving 19 bases between.

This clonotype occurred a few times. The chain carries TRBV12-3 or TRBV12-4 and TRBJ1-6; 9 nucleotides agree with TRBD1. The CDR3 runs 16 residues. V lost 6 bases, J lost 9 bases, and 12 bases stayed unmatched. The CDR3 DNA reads TGTGCCAGCAGCTTACCGACAGGGGGGATAGGTTCACCCCTCCACTTT. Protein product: CASSLPTGGIGSPLHF.

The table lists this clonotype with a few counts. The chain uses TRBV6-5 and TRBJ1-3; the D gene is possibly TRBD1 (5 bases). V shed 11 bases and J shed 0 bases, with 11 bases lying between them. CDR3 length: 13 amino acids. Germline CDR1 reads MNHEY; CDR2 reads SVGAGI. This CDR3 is CASGQGSGNTIYF. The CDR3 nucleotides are TGTGCCTCCGGGCAGGGCTCTGGAAACACCATATATTTT.

CDR3 DNA sequence: TGTGCCAGCAGCCACCAGGGGGCGAATTCACCCCTCCACTTT. Amino acid sequence: CASSHQGANSPLHF. The chain employs TRBV9 and TRBJ1-6, with TRBD1 matching 8 bases. V shed 4 bases and J 7 bases; nucleotides not matched to a gene: 4. CDR3 length equals 14 residues. Germline CDR1 and CDR2: SGDLS and YYNGEE.

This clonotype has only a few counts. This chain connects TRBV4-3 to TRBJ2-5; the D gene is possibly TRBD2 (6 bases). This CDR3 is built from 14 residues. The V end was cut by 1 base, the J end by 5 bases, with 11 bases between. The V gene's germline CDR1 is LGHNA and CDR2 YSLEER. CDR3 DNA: TGCGCCAGCAGCCAAGGACGCGGAGGGGAGACCCAGTACTTC. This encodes CASSQGRGGETQYF.

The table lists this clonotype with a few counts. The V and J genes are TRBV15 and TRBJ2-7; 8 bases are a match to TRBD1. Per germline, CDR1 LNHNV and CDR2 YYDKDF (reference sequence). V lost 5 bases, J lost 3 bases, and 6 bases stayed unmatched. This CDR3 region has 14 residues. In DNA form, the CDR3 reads TGTGCCACCAGCGCAGGGGGCGGATACTACGAGCAGTACTTC. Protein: CATSAGGGYYEQYF.

The CDR3 DNA is TGTGCCAGCAGCCTACAGGGGGCCGGGAGTGGCTACACCTTC. This gives the protein CASSLQGAGSGYTF. The V and J genes are TRBV7-9 and TRBJ1-2; 9 nucleotides match TRBD1. The CDR3 totals 14 residues. V was pared by 5 bases and J by 7 bases, with 8 bases of the junction left unmatched. Germline V gives CDR1 SEHNR, CDR2 FQNEAQ (reference sequence).

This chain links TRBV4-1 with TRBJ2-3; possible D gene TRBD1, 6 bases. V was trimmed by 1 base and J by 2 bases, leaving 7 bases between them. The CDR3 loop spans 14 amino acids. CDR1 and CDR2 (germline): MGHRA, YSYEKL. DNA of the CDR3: TGCGCCAGCAGCCAAGGGGACAACACAGATACGCAGTATTTT. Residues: CASSQGDNTDTQYF.

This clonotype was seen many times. Here the CDR3 reads CASSPLGSGVGQYF. The CDR3 DNA follows: TGTGCCAGCAGCCCCTTGGGTAGCGGGGTTGGGCAGTATTTT. The chain is built from TRBV7-6 and TRBJ2-3, with 8 bases that match TRBD2. The germline CDR1 and CDR2 sequences are SGHVS and FNYEAQ. V gave up 5 bases and J gave up 11 bases; unmatched junction bases: 12. The CDR3 consists of 14 residues.

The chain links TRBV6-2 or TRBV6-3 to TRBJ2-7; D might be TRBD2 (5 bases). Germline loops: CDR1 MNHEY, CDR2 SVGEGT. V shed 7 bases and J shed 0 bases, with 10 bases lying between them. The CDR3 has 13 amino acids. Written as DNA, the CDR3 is TGTGCCAGCAATTCGGGGAACTCCTACGAGCAGTACTTC. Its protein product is CASNSGNSYEQYF.

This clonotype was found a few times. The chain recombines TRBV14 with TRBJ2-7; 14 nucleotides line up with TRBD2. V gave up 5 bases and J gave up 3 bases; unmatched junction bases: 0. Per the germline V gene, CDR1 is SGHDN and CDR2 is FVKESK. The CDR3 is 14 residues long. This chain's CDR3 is CASSGLAGGYEQYF. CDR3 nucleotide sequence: TGTGCCAGCAGCGGACTAGCGGGGGGCTACGAGCAGTACTTC.

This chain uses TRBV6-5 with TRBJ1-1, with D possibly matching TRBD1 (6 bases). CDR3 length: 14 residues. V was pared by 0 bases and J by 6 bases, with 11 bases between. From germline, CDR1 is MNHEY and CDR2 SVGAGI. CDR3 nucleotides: TGTGCCAGCAGTTACTCCCAGGGGACCTCTGAAGCTTTCTTT. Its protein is CASSYSQGTSEAFF.